This TCR beta chain is drawn from a study of cytomegalovirus exposure and HLA in healthy donors. Study-wide context: The 130 or so validation repertoires used the same platform as the 600 to 750 first-cohort repertoires (as reported by a later analysis).

This clone showed up just once. Germline values: CDR1 SGHRS, CDR2 YFSETQ. The CDR3 consists of 16 residues. Unmatched junction bases numbered 7, after V lost 1 base and J lost 5 bases. Data came from immunoSEQ multiplex PCR; TCRdb stores just in-frame clones and leaves some out. The table includes over 150,000 clones, about 90% detected once. This receptor was obtained from a woman in her late teens or twenties in good health and CMV-seropositive. Sequencing was done on a sample of PBMCs. The chain couples TRBV5-1 to TRBJ2-7; 12 nucleotides line up with TRBD1. The CDR3 here is CASSLNSGTGGDEQYF. The CDR3 bases are TGCGCCAGCAGCTTGAATTCCGGGACAGGGGGCGACGAGCAGTACTTC.